These 21 T cell receptor beta chains share one sample of origin, sequenced in a study of CD8 T cells in Susac syndrome (dated by TCRdb to 2018 to 2020). The library relied on the immunoSEQ multiplex PCR assay. RNA was extracted with the RNeasy kit and about 0.5 to 1 ug was reverse transcribed using random hexamers. The raw public data were reprocessed by TCRdb itself: fastp quality trimming at Q25, MiXCR clonotype calling, in-frame beta chains only. Merged by CDR3 protein, the rows form single entries marked with the most common genes and DNA. For this sample there are about 26,000 distinct CDR3 sequences; around 95% appear just once. The top ten clonotypes cover 0.27% of the sample. Sequenced input: CD8+ T cells from PBMCs. The receptor source for this set is a human donor in good health.

The gene calls are TRBV3-1 and TRBJ1-1; no firm D call. The CDR3 extends over 15 amino acids. V shed 0 bases and J shed 1 base, with 9 bases lying between them. Germline CDR1 is LGHDT and CDR2 is YNNKEL (reference sequence). CDR3 nucleotide sequence: TGTGCCAGCAGCCAAGAGTTTCCGGCGAACACTGAAGCTTTCTTT. Translating it yields CASSQEFPANTEAFF.

This sequence joins TRBV2 and TRBJ2-7; possibly TRBD1 or TRBD2 for D (5 bases each). The CDR3 loop spans 16 amino acids. Trimming took 0 bases from V and 3 from J, leaving 15 bases between them. The V gene's germline CDR1 is SNHLY and CDR2 FYNNEI. The CDR3: CASSEAYPGTGYEQYF. The CDR3, as DNA: TGTGCCAGCAGTGAAGCATACCCTGGGACCGGCTACGAGCAGTACTTC.

J is TRBJ1-5 and V is TRBV6-2 or TRBV6-3, with unresolved D. This CDR3 is 14 amino acids long. V gave up 4 bases and J gave up 5 bases, with 12 bases separating them. Germline V CDR1 and CDR2: MNHEY, SVGEGT. DNA of the CDR3: TGTGCCAGCAGTTCCGCGGGATGGGATCAGCCCCAGCATTTT. It specifies CASSSAGWDQPQHF.

The rearrangement joins TRBV20-1 to TRBJ1-3; a possible D gene is TRBD1 (5 bases). V was pared by 0 bases and J by 5 bases, with 17 bases between. Germline CDR1 reads DFQATT; CDR2 reads SNEGSKA (reference sequence). The CDR3 totals 16 residues. The chain's CDR3 is CSARDLGGESRNTIYF. CDR3 bases: TGCAGTGCTAGAGATCTAGGAGGGGAGTCAAGAAACACCATATATTTT.

V is TRBV12-3 or TRBV12-4 and J is TRBJ2-7; 9 bases agree with TRBD1. V trimming: 6 bases; J trimming: 5 bases; junction bases outside the gene matches: 8. CDR3 length: 14 amino acids. In nucleotides, the CDR3 is TGTGCCAGCAGCCGATGGACAGGGGTCCACGAGCAGTACTTC. Its translation is CASSRWTGVHEQYF.

The chain carries TRBV7-9 and TRBJ2-5, with 7 bases aligning to TRBD1. From germline, CDR1 is SEHNR and CDR2 FQNEAQ (reference sequence). The CDR3 spans 14 residues. V shed 5 bases, J shed 5 bases, and the junction held 8 bases outside the gene matches. The CDR3 is CASSPMDRWETQYF. The CDR3 DNA reads TGTGCCAGCAGCCCGATGGACAGGTGGGAGACCCAGTACTTC.

This chain links TRBV6-4 with TRBJ1-1, with D perhaps TRBD1 (5 bases). The CDR3 is made up of 11 amino acids. V lost 6 bases and J lost 8, with 10 bases in between. Germline CDR1 MRHNA, CDR2 SNTAGT. The CDR3 region is CASREGREAFF. The CDR3, as DNA: TGTGCCAGCAGAGAGGGGCGCGAAGCTTTCTTT.

V and J are TRBV4-1 and TRBJ2-3; 8 nucleotides align to TRBD2. This CDR3 spans 15 amino acids. With 3 bases clipped from V and 2 bases from J, the junction kept 4 bases outside the gene matches. Germline CDR1 MGHRA, CDR2 YSYEKL. CDR3 nucleotide sequence: TGCGCCAGCAGCCACGGGGGGGGGATCACAGATACGCAGTATTTT. Translation: CASSHGGGITDTQYF.

In its sample, this clonotype was seen once. The chain carries TRBV10-3 and TRBJ2-1, with 7 bases identical to TRBD1. Germline V gives CDR1 ENHRY, CDR2 SYGVKD. The CDR3 totals 15 residues. V trimming: 7 bases; J trimming: 4 bases; junction bases outside the gene matches: 10. CDR3 sequence reads: CAIMKTGTVYNEQFF. CDR3 bases: TGTGCCATCATGAAGACAGGGACAGTATACAATGAGCAGTTCTTC.

The chain couples TRBV2 to TRBJ1-1; D not certain. In germline, CDR1 is SNHLY, CDR2 FYNNEI. The V and J ends lost 9 bases and 0 bases respectively, with 11 bases between them. There are 13 residues in the CDR3. The CDR3 region has the DNA TGTGCCAGTTGTGGGTATTTGAACACTGAAGCTTTCTTT. This codes for CASCGYLNTEAFF.

The chain couples TRBV5-1 to TRBJ2-7; the D gene could be TRBD1 or TRBD2 (5 bases each). Deletions cut 1 base from V and 0 bases from J, with 11 bases between. The CDR3 loop spans 15 amino acids. Per the germline V gene, CDR1 is SGHRS and CDR2 is YFSETQ. CDR3 nucleotide sequence: TGCGCCAGCAGCTTGTCGTTGAGGGGCTCCTACGAGCAGTACTTC. Its translation: CASSLSLRGSYEQYF.

Here the CDR3 reads CSARDPRWGTGNTIYF. CDR3 sequence (DNA): TGCAGTGCTAGAGATCCCCGATGGGGTACCGGAAACACCATATATTTT. V is TRBV20-1 and J is TRBJ1-3; D not resolved. CDR1 is DFQATT and CDR2 is SNEGSKA in the germline V gene (reference sequence). This CDR3 is built from 16 residues. Trimming removed 0 bases at V and 4 bases at J, with 16 bases between.

The chain recombines TRBV18 with TRBJ2-5; D gene uncertain. The CDR3 loop spans 15 amino acids. With 3 bases removed from V and 1 base from J, the gap between germline ends came to 12 bases. Germline CDR1 and CDR2: KGHSH and LQKENI. The CDR3 protein is CASSPQPDLQETQYF. The CDR3 nucleotides are TGTGCCAGCTCACCGCAGCCAGACCTCCAAGAGACCCAGTACTTC.

The V call is TRBV7-6, the J call TRBJ1-5; TRBD1 might be the D (5 bases). Trimming cost V 4 bases and J 0 bases, with 13 bases left between them. Germline loops: CDR1 SGHVS, CDR2 FNYEAQ. The CDR3 contains 16 residues. The CDR3 DNA follows: TGTGCCAGCAGCTCCGGGACGGGTTATAGCAATCAGCCCCAGCATTTT. Protein product: CASSSGTGYSNQPQHF. Complete variable domain (other parts from reference TRBV7-6 and TRBJ1-5): GAGVSQSPRYKVTKRGQDVALRCDPISGHVSLYWYRQALGQGPEFLTYFNYEAQQDKSGLPNDRFSAERPEGSISTLTIQRTEQRDSAMYRCASSSGTGYSNQPQHFGDGTRLSIL.

The chain carries TRBV10-3 and TRBJ1-2; possible D gene TRBD1, 5 bases. The CDR3 has 16 amino acids. V shed 10 bases and J shed 0 bases, with 21 bases lying between them. The germline V gene has CDR1 ENHRY and CDR2 SYGVKD. CDR3 DNA sequence: TGTGCCACCCTCAAGGAGGGGTTTAGGACTAACTATGGCTACACCTTC. It yields the protein CATLKEGFRTNYGYTF.

The V and J genes are TRBV7-2 and TRBJ2-2; no clear D. Per germline, CDR1 SGHTA and CDR2 FQGNSA. CDR3 length: 14 residues. Trimming took 8 bases from V and 0 from J, leaving 10 bases between them. This CDR3 reads CASQEQPNTGELFF. The CDR3, as DNA: TGTGCCAGCCAAGAACAGCCGAACACCGGGGAGCTGTTTTTT.

The genes are TRBV5-5 and TRBJ1-2; TRBD1 matches 9 bases. Germline values: CDR1 SGHKS, CDR2 YYEKEE (reference sequence). The V segment lost 0 bases and the J segment 5 bases; nucleotides outside the gene matches: 5. This CDR3 is 15 amino acids long. CDR3 loop: CASSLEGQGPYGYTF. In DNA form, the CDR3 reads TGTGCCAGCAGCTTGGAGGGACAGGGACCTTATGGCTACACCTTC. Full variable domain (missing parts from reference TRBV5-5 and TRBJ1-2): DAGVTQSPTHLIKTRGQQVTLRCSPISGHKSVSWYQQVLGQGPQFIFQYYEKEERGRGNFPDRFSARQFPNYSSELNVNALLLGDSALYLCASSLEGQGPYGYTFGSGTRLTVV.

This sequence joins TRBV10-1 and TRBJ1-1; no reliable D call. Trimming took off 5 bases at V and 2 bases at J, with 9 bases between the two ends. The germline gives CDR1 WNHNN, CDR2 SYGVQD (reference sequence). The CDR3 spans 13 residues. This chain's CDR3 is CASSLDVNTEAFF. CDR3 bases: TGCGCCAGCAGTTTAGACGTTAACACTGAAGCTTTCTTT.

V is TRBV4-1 and J is TRBJ2-7; D may be TRBD1 (5 bases). V lost 0 bases, J lost 3 bases, and 15 bases lay in between. CDR3 size: 16 residues. Germline-derived CDR1 and CDR2 are MGHRA and YSYEKL. As DNA, the CDR3 is TGCGCCAGCAGCCAAGATAAGACAGTGGATTACTACGAGCAGTACTTC. Its protein product is CASSQDKTVDYYEQYF.

The rearrangement uses TRBV11-2 and TRBJ2-1; 11 nucleotides agree with TRBD2. In germline, CDR1 is SGHAT, CDR2 FQNNGV. Trimming took 0 bases from V and 9 from J; bases not matched to a gene: 10. This CDR3 is 17 amino acids long. The CDR3 DNA follows: TGTGCCAGCAGCTTAGATGTTAGCGGGGGGGCCTTAGGTGAGCAGTTCTTC. This encodes CASSLDVSGGALGEQFF.

This chain joins TRBV20-1 and TRBJ2-1; D unclear. V lost 0 bases, J lost 7 bases, and 10 bases lay in between. The CDR3 has 13 residues. Germline-derived CDR1 and CDR2 are DFQATT and SNEGSKA (reference sequence). CDR3 nucleotides: TGCAGTGCTAGAGAGAGGCCCCCTAATGAGCAGTTCTTC. This translates into CSARERPPNEQFF.